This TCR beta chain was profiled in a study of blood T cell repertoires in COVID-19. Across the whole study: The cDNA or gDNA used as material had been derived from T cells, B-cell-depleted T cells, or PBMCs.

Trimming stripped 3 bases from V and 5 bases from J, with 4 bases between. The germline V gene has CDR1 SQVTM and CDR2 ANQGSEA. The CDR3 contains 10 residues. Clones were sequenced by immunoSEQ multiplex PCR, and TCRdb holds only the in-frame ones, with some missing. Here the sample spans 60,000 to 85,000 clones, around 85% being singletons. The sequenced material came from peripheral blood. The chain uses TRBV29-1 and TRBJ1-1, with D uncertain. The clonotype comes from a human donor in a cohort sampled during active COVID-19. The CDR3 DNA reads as TGCAGCGTTGACCCGACTGAAGCTTTCTTT. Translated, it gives CSVDPTEAFF. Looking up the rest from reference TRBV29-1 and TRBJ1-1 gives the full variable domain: SAVISQKPSRDICQRGTSLTIQCQVDSQVTMMFWYRQQPGQSLTLIATANQGSEATYESGFVIDKFPISRPNLTFSTLTVSNMSPEDSSIYLCSVDPTEAFFGQGTRLTVV.